Following are 4 T cell receptor beta chains from one sample sequenced in a study of T cell responses to AZD1222 COVID-19 vaccine. Assay: immunoSEQ multiplex PCR; the TCRdb copy retains only in-frame clones and omits some. The table lists 120,000 to 150,000 clones, 70% to 90% of them singletons. The sample was peripheral blood, taken on day 0 of AZD1222 vaccination. The receptor source for this set is an adult in good health.

The chain links TRBV7-9 to TRBJ2-7; D not resolved. V lost 5 bases and J lost 3, with 20 bases in between. The germline V gene encodes CDR1 SEHNR and CDR2 FQNEAQ (reference sequence). The CDR3 totals 16 residues. CDR3 in amino acids: CASSQARPTDRYEQYF. The CDR3 nucleotides are TGTGCCAGCAGCCAAGCGCGGCCCACGGATCGCTACGAGCAGTACTTC.

The gene calls are TRBV12-5 and TRBJ2-7; TRBD2 agrees at 8 bases. Germline CDR1 reads LGHNT; CDR2 reads FRNRAP. V was clipped by 1 base and J by 3 bases; unmatched bases: 14. The CDR3 is 18 amino acids. This CDR3 reads CASGLALAATFVNYEQYF. The CDR3 DNA follows: TGTGCTAGTGGTTTGGCACTAGCGGCTACTTTCGTGAACTACGAGCAGTACTTC. Based on the CDR3 plus reference TRBV12-5 and TRBJ2-7, the full variable domain is DARVTQTPRHKVTEMGQEVTMRCQPILGHNTVFWYRQTMMQGLELLAYFRNRAPLDDSGMPKDRFSAEMPDATLATLKIQPSEPRDSAVYFCASGLALAATFVNYEQYFGPGTRLTVT.

The V call is TRBV7-9, the J call TRBJ2-3; no definite D call. This CDR3 comprises 18 residues. V lost 7 bases and J lost 0, with 23 bases in between. Germline V gene data show CDR1 as SEHNR and CDR2 as FQNEAQ (reference sequence). This CDR3 is CASTQWGGGETSTDTQYF. The CDR3 nucleotides read TGTGCCAGCACCCAGTGGGGTGGCGGAGAAACTAGCACAGATACGCAGTATTTT.

This chain uses TRBV7-9 with TRBJ1-1, with 9 bases that match TRBD1. CDR1 is SEHNR and CDR2 is FQNEAQ in the germline V gene (reference sequence). The CDR3 is made up of 15 amino acids. V was clipped by 8 bases and J by 0 bases; unmatched bases: 7. The CDR3 nucleotides are TGTGCCAGCGCGGGACAGGGTTCTTTGAACACTGAAGCTTTCTTT. It specifies CASAGQGSLNTEAFF.